This TCR beta chain was found in a study of cytomegalovirus exposure and HLA in healthy donors. PCR was performed using 60 Vbeta and 13 Jbeta primers. Sequenced by immunoSEQ multiplex PCR; TCRdb stores in-frame clones only, minus some. This table holds some 78,000 clones, roughly 72% found once. This CDR3 has 17 residues. In germline, CDR1 is MDHEN, CDR2 SYDVKM. With V trimmed by 6 bases and J by 7 bases, 15 bases remained unmatched. The sequenced material came from PBMCs. The TCR was taken from a middle-aged man in good health and CMV-seropositive. This chain connects TRBV28 to TRBJ2-1, with TRBD2 matching 10 bases. The CDR3 region is CASSHVVLAGEENEQFF. CDR3 DNA sequence: TGTGCCAGCAGCCACGTCGTCCTAGCGGGAGAGGAGAATGAGCAGTTCTTC.